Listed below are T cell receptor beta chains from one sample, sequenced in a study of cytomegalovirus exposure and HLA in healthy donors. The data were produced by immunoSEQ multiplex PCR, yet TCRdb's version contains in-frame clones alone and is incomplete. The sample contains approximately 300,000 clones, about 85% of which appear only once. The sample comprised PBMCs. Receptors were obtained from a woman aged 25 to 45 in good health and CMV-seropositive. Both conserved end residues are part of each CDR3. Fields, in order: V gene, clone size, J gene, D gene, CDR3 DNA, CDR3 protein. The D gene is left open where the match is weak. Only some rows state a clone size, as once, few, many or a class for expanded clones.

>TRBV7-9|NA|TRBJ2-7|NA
TGTGCTGGGAGCGGAGCCTACGAGCAGTACTTC
CAGSGAYEQYF
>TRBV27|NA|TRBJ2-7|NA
TGTGCCAGCAGTTTAGGGCGGGGTTCCTACGAGCAGTACTTC
CASSLGRGSYEQYF
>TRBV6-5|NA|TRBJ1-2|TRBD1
TGTGCCAGCAGTGCGGACAGGGCGGTCGGCTACACCTTC
CASSADRAVGYTF
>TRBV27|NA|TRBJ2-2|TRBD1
TGTGCCAGCAGTTTGGGACAGGGTATGACCGGGGAGCTGTTTTTT
CASSLGQGMTGELFF
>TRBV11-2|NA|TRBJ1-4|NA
TGTGCCAGCAGCTTAGAGGCGAATAATGAAAAACTGTTTTTT
CASSLEANNEKLFF
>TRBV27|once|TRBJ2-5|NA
TGTGCCAGCAGTTTATACGGAGGGGTGTACCAAGAGACCCAGTACTTC
CASSLYGGVYQETQYF
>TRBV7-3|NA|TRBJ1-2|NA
TGTGCCAGCAGCTTAATCGGTAGGGGCGACTATGGCTACACCTTC
CASSLIGRGDYGYTF
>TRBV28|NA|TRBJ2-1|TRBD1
TGTGCCAGCAGTTCCGGACAGGGCAGTGAGCAGTTCTTC
CASSSGQGSEQFF
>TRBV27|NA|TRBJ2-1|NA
TGTGCCAGCAGTTTATCACGGGACGGGTTAAATGAGCAGTTCTTC
CASSLSRDGLNEQFF
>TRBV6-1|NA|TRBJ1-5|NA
TGTGCCAGCAGAGATAACTTTGGTCGGCCCCAGCATTTT
CASRDNFGRPQHF
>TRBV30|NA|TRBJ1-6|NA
TGTGCCTGGAGTGTTGGATCACCCCTCCACTTT
CAWSVGSPLHF
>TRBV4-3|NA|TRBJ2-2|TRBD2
TGCGCCAGCAGCCATCAGAAGAAGCGGGGGTTCCCGAACACCGGGGAGCTGTTTTTT
CASSHQKKRGFPNTGELFF
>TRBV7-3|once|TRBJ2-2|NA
TGTGCCAGCAGCTCTCAGGGTGTGGGAACCGGGGAGCTGTTTTTT
CASSSQGVGTGELFF
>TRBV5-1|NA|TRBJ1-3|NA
TGCGCCAGCAGCTCGACCGGGACTATCTCTGGAAACACCATATATTTT
CASSSTGTISGNTIYF
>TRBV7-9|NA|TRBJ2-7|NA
TGTGCCAGCACCCTGACACAGGAGCATTACGAGCAGTACTTC
CASTLTQEHYEQYF
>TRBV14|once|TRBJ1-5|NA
TGTGCCAGCAGCCAAGATATCGGGGCCTCCTATAGCAATCAGCCCCAGCATTTT
CASSQDIGASYSNQPQHF
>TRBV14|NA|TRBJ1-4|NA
TGTGCCAGCAGCCAAGAGTCAAAAGTCGGTGAAAAACTGTTTTTT
CASSQESKVGEKLFF
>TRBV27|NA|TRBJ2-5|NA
TGTGCCAGCAGTTCCGAGTTGGTTACGGGCCCGTACCAAGAGACCCAGTACTTC
CASSSELVTGPYQETQYF
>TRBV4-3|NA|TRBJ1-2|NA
TGCGCCAGCAGCCAAGAACAGCATGCTAACTATGGCTACACCTTC
CASSQEQHANYGYTF
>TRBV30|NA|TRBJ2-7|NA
TGTGCCTCGTCTAGACCGTTGTCCTACGAGCAGTACTTC
CASSRPLSYEQYF
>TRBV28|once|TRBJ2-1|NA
TGTGCCAGCAGTTTTACTACCAGGCAGTTCTTC
CASSFTTRQFF
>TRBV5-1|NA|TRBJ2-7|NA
TGCGCCAGCAGCCCCACGGCAAGTCCCTCCTACGAGCAGTACTTC
CASSPTASPSYEQYF
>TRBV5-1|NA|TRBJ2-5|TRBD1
TGCGCCAGGCAAACAGGGGTTCGGCAAGAGACCCAGTACTTC
CARQTGVRQETQYF
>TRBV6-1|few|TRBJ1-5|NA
TGTGCCTGCGAGACGGTTTCCAATCAGCCCCAGCATTTT
CACETVSNQPQHF
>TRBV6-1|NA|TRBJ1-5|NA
TGTGCCAGCAGTCAGGATCCCAATCAGCCCCAGCATTTT
CASSQDPNQPQHF
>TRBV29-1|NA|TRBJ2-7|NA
TGCAGCGTTGTGGGGCAGTCCTACGAGCAGTACTTC
CSVVGQSYEQYF
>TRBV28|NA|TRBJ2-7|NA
TGTGCCAGCAGTTTAAGAGGGGGCTACGAGCAGTACTTC
CASSLRGGYEQYF